This TCR beta chain was recovered during a study of CD8+CD57+ T cells in acquired aplastic anemia. Whole-study context: The sorted CD4+ and CD8+ cells yielded an average approximately 3 ug of DNA. For CD4+ cells, healthy donors had an average of about 10 million reads. Study findings and constraints: Patients and controls turned out to have roughly 30 CD8+ CDR3 sequences in common.

This clonotype has a count of ten or more. The target antigen is unknown. The study profiled TCR beta VDJ and CDR3 using genomic DNA as template. TCRdb called the reads again in MiXCR, with one record for every CDR3 protein. This table holds some 200,000 distinct CDR3 sequences, 34% found once. This clonotype was obtained from a human donor in good health, serving as a control. Material: sorted CD4+, CD8+, or CD8+CD57+ T cells (not recorded which) from PBMCs.

CDR3: CASSSIRAGGYEQYF. The CDR3 DNA sequence: TGTGCCAGTAGTAGTATTAGGGCAGGAGGCTACGAGCAGTACTTC. This sequence joins TRBV19 and TRBJ2-7; maybe TRBD2 (5 bases). CDR3 size: 15 residues. Trimming pared 4 bases from V and 3 bases from J, leaving 16 bases between. Germline CDR1 reads LNHDA; CDR2 reads SQIVND (reference sequence).